The present entry profiles one TCR beta chain with its context. Its antigen remains unidentified. The sample comes from a study of cytomegalovirus exposure and HLA in healthy donors. Study results and limitations: TCR beta V- and J-gene trimming, according to a later analysis, was linked to a missense DCLRE1C variant.

Both 60 Vbeta primers and 13 Jbeta primers went into the PCR. The assay was immunoSEQ multiplex PCR, and TCRdb's table has in-frame clones only and misses some. The data contain approximately 160,000 clones, 84% of them singletons. This CDR3 has 16 amino acids. Per the germline V gene, CDR1 is SQVTM and CDR2 is ANQGSEA. Trimming pared 6 bases from V and 0 bases from J, leaving 20 bases between. The sequence was collected from a girl between 10 and 17 years old in good health and CMV-seropositive. This chain connects TRBV29-1 to TRBJ1-2; perhaps TRBD1 as D (5 bases). Material for sequencing was PBMCs. The CDR3 protein is CSVPGQEISANYGYTF. The CDR3, as DNA: TGCAGCGTGCCAGGGCAGGAGATTTCTGCTAACTATGGCTACACCTTC.